This T cell receptor (beta chain) comes out of a study of identical twins' blood T cells. TCRdb independently ran MiXCR on the 5' RACE reads; one entry per CDR3 protein. Found here are 350,000 to 400,000 distinct CDR3 sequences, roughly 27% of them singletons; the top ten hold about 6.1%. The sample taken for sequencing was PBMCs. The receptor was isolated from a woman between 18 and 50 years old in good health.

The CDR3 sequence is CASSKDSGGQPQHF. The CDR3 DNA reads as TGTGCCAGCAGTAAAGACAGCGGGGGTCAGCCCCAGCATTTT. The V gene is TRBV2, the J gene TRBJ1-5, with a weak D call TRBD1 (5 bases). Per the germline V gene, CDR1 is SNHLY and CDR2 is FYNNEI. This CDR3 has 14 amino acids. V lost 5 bases, J lost 6 bases, and 14 bases lay in between.